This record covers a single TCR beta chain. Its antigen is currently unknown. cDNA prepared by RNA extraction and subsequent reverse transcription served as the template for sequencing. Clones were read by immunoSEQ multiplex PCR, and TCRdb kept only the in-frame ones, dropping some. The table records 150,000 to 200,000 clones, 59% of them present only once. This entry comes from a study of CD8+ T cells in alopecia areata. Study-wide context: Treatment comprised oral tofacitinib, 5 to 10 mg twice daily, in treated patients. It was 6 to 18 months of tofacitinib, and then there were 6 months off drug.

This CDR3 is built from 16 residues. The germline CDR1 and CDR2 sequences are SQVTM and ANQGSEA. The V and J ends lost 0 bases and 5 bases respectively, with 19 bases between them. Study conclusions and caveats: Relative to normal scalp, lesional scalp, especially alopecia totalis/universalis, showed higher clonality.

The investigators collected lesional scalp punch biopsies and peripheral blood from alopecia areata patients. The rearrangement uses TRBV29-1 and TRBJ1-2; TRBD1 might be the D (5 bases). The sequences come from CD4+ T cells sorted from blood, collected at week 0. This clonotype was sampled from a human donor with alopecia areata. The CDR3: CSVEDREGWGWYGYTF. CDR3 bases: TGCAGCGTTGAAGATCGCGAGGGGTGGGGATGGTATGGCTACACCTTC.